A single sample is the source of the 18 T cell receptor beta chains below, sequenced in a study of blood T cell repertoires in COVID-19. Assay: immunoSEQ multiplex PCR; the TCRdb copy retains only in-frame clones and omits some. The sample has around 140,000 clones, approximately 88% seen once. Sequencing was performed on peripheral blood. These receptors were collected from a woman between 50 and 59 years old with acute or convalescent COVID-19.

The chain links TRBV18 to TRBJ2-2; 11 bases match TRBD1. The CDR3 contains 15 residues. Germline V lookup: CDR1 KGHSH, CDR2 LQKENI. V was pared by 4 bases and J by 3 bases, with 1 base of the junction left unmatched. This CDR3 is CASSRDRGYTGELFF. For the CDR3, the DNA is TGTGCCAGCTCACGGGACAGGGGGTACACCGGGGAGCTGTTTTTT.

The V gene is TRBV7-9, the J gene TRBJ2-7; 8 bases fit TRBD1. This CDR3 comprises 16 residues. With V trimmed by 5 bases and J by 5 bases, 14 bases remained unmatched. The germline gives CDR1 SEHNR, CDR2 FQNEAQ (reference sequence). The CDR3 sequence: CASSLPPDRAKDEQYF. Here the CDR3 DNA reads TGTGCCAGCAGCCTCCCCCCGGACAGGGCAAAGGACGAGCAGTACTTC. Together with reference TRBV7-9 and TRBJ2-7, the CDR3 gives the full variable domain: DTGVSQNPRHKITKRGQNVTFRCDPISEHNRLYWYRQTLGQGPEFLTYFQNEAQLEKSRLLSDRFSAERPKGSFSTLEIQRTEQGDSAMYLCASSLPPDRAKDEQYFGPGTRLTVT.

In this sample, this clone turned up a few times. The junction differs from germline at one of its ends, possibly a read error. CDR3 residues: CASSPATSGTLTGELFF. The CDR3 nucleotides are TGTGCTAGCAGCCCAGCCACTAGCGGAACCCTCACCGGGGAGCTGTTTTTT. V is TRBV7-7 and J is TRBJ2-2; 8 positions match TRBD2. The germline gives CDR1 SSHAT, CDR2 FNYEAQ (reference sequence). The CDR3 runs to 17 residues.

J is TRBJ2-5 and V is TRBV3-1 (or the pseudogene TRBV3-2); 9 bases match TRBD2. Trimming at V came to 1 base and at J to 4 bases, leaving 7 bases not matched to a gene. The CDR3 runs to 16 residues. Germline lookup yields CDR1 LGHDT and CDR2 YNNKEL (reference sequence). As DNA, the CDR3 is TGTGCCAGCAGCCAAGTATCTAGCGGGATTGGAGAGACCCAGTACTTC. Translated, it gives CASSQVSSGIGETQYF.

This clone was detected once. The rearrangement joins TRBV3-1 (or the pseudogene TRBV3-2) to TRBJ2-5, with TRBD2 matching over 8 bases. Germline assignment: CDR1 LGHDT and CDR2 YNNKEL (reference sequence). The V segment lost 4 bases and the J segment 4 bases; nucleotides outside the gene matches: 8. CDR3 length equals 15 residues. The CDR3 spells CASSLEAGGGETQYF. DNA for the CDR3: TGTGCCAGCAGCCTAGAGGCGGGGGGCGGAGAGACCCAGTACTTC.

The sample holds a few counts of this clone. The rearrangement joins TRBV5-6 to TRBJ1-5, with 7 bases matching TRBD1. Germline assignment: CDR1 SGHDT and CDR2 YYEEEE. The J segment lost 4 bases and the V segment lost 4 bases, leaving 5 bases of the junction unmatched. CDR3 size: 14 residues. CDR3 in DNA: TGTGCCAGCAGCCCTAACAGGGGTAATCAGCCCCAGCATTTT. It encodes CASSPNRGNQPQHF.

The J gene is TRBJ1-5, the V gene TRBV19, with 7 bases that match TRBD1. Germline lookup yields CDR1 LNHDA and CDR2 SQIVND (reference sequence). The junction had 0 bases not matched to a gene; V was cut back by 6 bases and J by 1 base. This CDR3 spans 13 amino acids. The DNA for the CDR3 is TGTGCCAGTAGGGACAGGAGCAATCAGCCCCAGCATTTT. This codes for CASRDRSNQPQHF.

The rearrangement links TRBV24-1 to TRBJ1-1; D unclear. The CDR3 is 14 residues long. The V end was cut by 3 bases, the J end by 6 bases, with 13 bases between. Germline V lookup: CDR1 KGHDR, CDR2 SFDVKD. CDR3 DNA: TGTGCCACCAGTGATCCGACTGACTCTTCTGAAGCTTTCTTT. Its protein is CATSDPTDSSEAFF.

This clone was seen once. The rearrangement links TRBV5-1 to TRBJ2-3, with TRBD2 as a possible D gene (6 bases). V was trimmed by 3 bases and J by 2 bases, leaving 22 bases between them. The CDR3 extends over 18 amino acids. CDR1 and CDR2 from the germline V gene are SGHRS and YFSETQ. The CDR3 sequence is CASSSGRTGGANTDTQYF. The DNA of the CDR3 is TGCGCCAGCAGCTCGGGTAGGACCGGCGGGGCCAACACAGATACGCAGTATTTT.

This rearrangement joins TRBV19 to TRBJ2-1; the D gene is possibly TRBD1 (6 bases). This CDR3 comprises 14 residues. V gave up 9 bases and J gave up 6 bases, with 18 bases separating them. Germline loops: CDR1 LNHDA, CDR2 SQIVND (reference sequence). The CDR3 nucleotides are TGTGCCAGCAACCGGGACACACGCGTCAATGAGCAGTTCTTC. Its translation: CASNRDTRVNEQFF. Variable domain in full (rest from reference TRBV19 and TRBJ2-1): DGGITQSPKYLFRKEGQNVTLSCEQNLNHDAMYWYRQDPGQGLRLIYYSQIVNDFQKGDIAEGYSVSREKKESFPLTVTSAQKNPTAFYLCASNRDTRVNEQFFGPGTRLTVL.

A word on this clone: At the DNA level, this CDR3 is encoded by other sequences in the same sample as well. The V call is TRBV7-9, the J call TRBJ1-5; D unresolved. The CDR3 runs 12 residues. V was clipped by 8 bases and J by 2 bases, with 7 bases between them. Germline values: CDR1 SEHNR, CDR2 FQNEAQ (reference sequence). The CDR3 is CASSRGNQPQHF. CDR3 sequence (DNA): TGTGCCAGCTCTCGGGGCAATCAGCCCCAGCATTTT.

The CDR3 loop is CASRNPGHLNSPLHF. CDR3 nucleotides: TGCGCCAGCAGAAACCCGGGACACTTGAATTCACCCCTCCACTTT. This chain links TRBV10-1 with TRBJ1-6; D might be TRBD1 (6 bases). This CDR3 is built from 15 residues. V was cut by 6 bases and J by 7 bases, with 16 bases left in between. CDR1 and CDR2 from the germline V gene are WNHNN and SYGVQD (reference sequence).

The V gene is TRBV7-2, the J gene TRBJ2-1; the match to TRBD2 covers 9 bases. V gave up 0 bases and J gave up 9 bases; unmatched junction bases: 15. CDR3 size: 18 residues. The germline V gene encodes CDR1 SGHTA and CDR2 FQGNSA. The CDR3, as DNA: TGTGCCAGCAGCTTAGCGCTTGAGGTCGCGGGGGGGTTTATTGAGCAGTTCTTC. Its translation: CASSLALEVAGGFIEQFF.

J is TRBJ1-1 and V is TRBV19, with D perhaps TRBD1 (5 bases). V was clipped by 3 bases and J by 1 base, with 6 bases between them. The CDR3 runs to 13 residues. Per germline, CDR1 LNHDA and CDR2 SQIVND (reference sequence). The CDR3 sequence: CASSIGQNTEAFF. CDR3 in DNA: TGTGCCAGTAGTATTGGACAGAACACTGAAGCTTTCTTT.

The rearrangement links TRBV2 to TRBJ2-7; 10 bases agree with TRBD2. Germline lookup yields CDR1 SNHLY and CDR2 FYNNEI. J gave up 6 bases and V 3 bases, and 5 bases lay outside the gene matches. The CDR3 sequence is 14 residues long. This chain's CDR3 is CASSEVGLASEQYF. For the CDR3, the DNA is TGTGCCAGCAGTGAGGTGGGACTAGCGTCCGAGCAGTACTTC.

Only one count was recorded for this clone. The chain is built from TRBV10-3 and TRBJ1-1, with D unclear. Trimming cost V 2 bases and J 1 base, with 8 bases left between them. Germline CDR1 is ENHRY and CDR2 is SYGVKD. This CDR3 has 14 amino acids. CDR3 bases: TGTGCCATCAGTGAGAACACGCAGAACACTGAAGCTTTCTTT. Protein product: CAISENTQNTEAFF.

The chain couples TRBV6-5 to TRBJ1-5; D is unclear. Looked up from germline, CDR1 is MNHEY and CDR2 is SVGAGI. The V end lost 10 bases, the J end lost 0 bases, and 13 bases lay between the germline ends. CDR3 length: 14 amino acids. The CDR3 DNA is TGTGCCACTCGTTCCTCCCTTAGCAATCAGCCCCAGCATTTT. Its translation: CATRSSLSNQPQHF.

J is TRBJ1-1 and V is TRBV3-1 (or the pseudogene TRBV3-2); D unclear. The CDR3 contains 13 residues. CDR1 is LGHDT, CDR2 YNNKEL, per germline (reference sequence). The V gene lost 5 bases and the J gene lost 1 base, with 8 bases spanning the gap. The CDR3 bases are TGTGCCAGCAGCGTTGGGCGGAACACTGAAGCTTTCTTT. Translation gives CASSVGRNTEAFF.